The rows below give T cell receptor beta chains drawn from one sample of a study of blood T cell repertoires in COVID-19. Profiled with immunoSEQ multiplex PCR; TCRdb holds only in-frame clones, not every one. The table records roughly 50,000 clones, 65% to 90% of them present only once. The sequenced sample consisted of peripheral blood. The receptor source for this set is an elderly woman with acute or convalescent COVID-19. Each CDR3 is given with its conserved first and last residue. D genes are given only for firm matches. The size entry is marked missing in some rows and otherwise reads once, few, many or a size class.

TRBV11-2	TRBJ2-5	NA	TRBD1	CASSLDGQGARETQYF	TGTGCCAGCAGCTTGGACGGACAGGGAGCGCGAGAGACCCAGTACTTC
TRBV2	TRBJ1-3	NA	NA	CASSESEGKAGNTIYF	TGTGCCAGCAGTGAATCGGAGGGGAAAGCTGGAAACACCATATATTTT
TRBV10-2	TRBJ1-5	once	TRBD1	CASSGGQSNQPQHF	TGCGCCAGCAGTGGGGGACAGAGCAATCAGCCCCAGCATTTT
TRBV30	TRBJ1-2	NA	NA	CAWSVPSRYTF	TGTGCCTGGAGTGTACCCAGTCGCTACACCTTC
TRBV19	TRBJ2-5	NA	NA	CASSPGRQETQYF	TGTGCCAGTAGTCCAGGGAGGCAAGAGACCCAGTACTTC
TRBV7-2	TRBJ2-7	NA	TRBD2	CASSLASGGVVYEQYF	TGTGCCAGCAGCTTAGCTAGCGGGGGTGTGGTATACGAGCAGTACTTC
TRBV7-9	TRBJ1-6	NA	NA	CASSLTGSYNSPLHF	TGTGCCAGCAGCTTAACAGGGAGCTATAATTCACCCCTCCACTTT
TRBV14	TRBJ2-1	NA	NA	CASSQQGGEQFF	TGTGCCAGCAGCCAACAGGGGGGTGAGCAGTTCTTC
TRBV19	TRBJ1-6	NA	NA	CATSASSYNSPLHF	TGTGCCACTTCAGCGAGCTCCTATAATTCACCCCTCCACTTT
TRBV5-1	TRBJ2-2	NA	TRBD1	CASRPGTANTGELFF	TGCGCCAGCAGACCCGGGACAGCGAACACCGGGGAGCTGTTTTTT
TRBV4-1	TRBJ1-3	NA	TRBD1	CASSQADRASGNTIYF	TGCGCCAGCAGCCAGGCCGACAGGGCCTCTGGAAACACCATATATTTT
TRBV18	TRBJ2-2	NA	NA	CASSPRRTGGGELFF	TGTGCCAGCTCACCTCGACGGACCGGGGGCGGGGAGCTGTTTTTT
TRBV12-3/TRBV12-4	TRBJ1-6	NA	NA	CASSLRTGGSLHF	TGTGCCAGCAGTTTACGGACCGGAGGGTCTCTCCACTTT
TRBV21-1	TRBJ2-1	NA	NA	CASSRLVEGYNEQFF	TGTGCCAGCAGCAGACTAGTGGAAGGTTACAATGAGCAGTTCTTC
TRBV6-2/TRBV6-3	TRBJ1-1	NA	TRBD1	CASSDRTGETEAFF	TGTGCCAGCAGTGACCGGACAGGGGAAACTGAAGCTTTCTTT
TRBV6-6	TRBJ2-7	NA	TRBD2	CASSPMGSGGYEQYF	TGTGCCAGCAGCCCGATGGGTAGCGGGGGCTACGAGCAGTACTTC
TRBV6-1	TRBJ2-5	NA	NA	CASSEARGYQETQYF	TGTGCCAGCAGCGAAGCCCGGGGTTACCAAGAGACCCAGTACTTC
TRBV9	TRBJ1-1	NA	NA	CASSSHSGTEAFF	TGTGCCAGCAGCTCCCACTCAGGGACTGAAGCTTTCTTT
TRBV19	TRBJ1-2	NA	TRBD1	CASRIRQGTAYGYTF	TGTGCCAGTAGAATCCGACAGGGCACAGCGTATGGCTACACCTTC
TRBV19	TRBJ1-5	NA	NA	CASSPRQSSNQPQHF	TGTGCCAGTAGTCCACGACAGTCAAGCAATCAGCCCCAGCATTTT
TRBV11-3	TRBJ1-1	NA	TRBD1	CASSLNRGDTEAFF	TGTGCCAGCAGCTTAAACAGGGGTGACACTGAAGCTTTCTTT
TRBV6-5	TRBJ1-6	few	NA	CASSYGLADNSPLHF	TGTGCCAGCAGTTACGGACTGGCGGATAATTCACCCCTCCACTTT
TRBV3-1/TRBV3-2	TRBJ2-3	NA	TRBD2	CASSQASGGDTQYF	TGTGCCAGCAGCCAAGCTAGCGGGGGAGATACGCAGTATTTT
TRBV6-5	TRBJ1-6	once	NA	CASSYSWSKGDSPLHF	TGTGCCAGCAGTTACTCTTGGTCTAAGGGGGATTCACCCCTCCACTTT
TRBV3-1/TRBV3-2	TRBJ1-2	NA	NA	CASSPVVGDYGYTF	TGTGCCAGCAGCCCAGTGGTCGGGGACTATGGCTACACCTTC
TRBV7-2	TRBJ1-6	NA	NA	CASSPSDGPRALHF	TGTGCCAGCAGCCCCTCGGACGGACCCAGGGCCCTCCACTTT
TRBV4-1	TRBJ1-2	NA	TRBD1	CASSQDPSRTGDGYTF	TGCGCCAGCAGCCAAGATCCTTCACGGACAGGGGATGGCTACACCTTC
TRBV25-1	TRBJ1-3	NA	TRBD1	CASSEGQGAGNTIYF	TGTGCCAGCAGTGAGGGACAGGGTGCTGGAAACACCATATATTTT
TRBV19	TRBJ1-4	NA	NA	CASSIIGNEKLFF	TGTGCCAGTAGTATAATCGGGAATGAAAAACTGTTTTTT
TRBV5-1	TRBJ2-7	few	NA	CASTPEATTYEQYF	TGCGCCAGCACCCCCGAGGCGACTACCTACGAGCAGTACTTC
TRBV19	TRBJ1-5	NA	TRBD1	CASSIDIRQGVGSNQPQHF	TGTGCCAGTAGTATAGATATTAGGCAGGGGGTAGGTAGCAATCAGCCCCAGCATTTT
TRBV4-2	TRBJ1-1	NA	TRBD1	CASSQGQGDLPFF	TGTGCCAGCAGCCAGGGACAGGGTGATCTCCCTTTCTTT
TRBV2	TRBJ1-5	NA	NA	CASSQTGSQPQHF	TGTGCCAGCAGTCAAACAGGGAGTCAGCCCCAGCATTTT
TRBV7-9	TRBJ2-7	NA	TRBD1	CASSLLQGYEQYF	TGTGCCAGCAGCTTACTACAGGGGTACGAGCAGTACTTC
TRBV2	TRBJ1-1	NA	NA	CASSEAGGLGTEAFF	TGTGCCAGCAGTGAAGCGGGGGGGCTCGGCACTGAAGCTTTCTTT
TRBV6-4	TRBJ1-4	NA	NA	CASSPPGRELFF	TGTGCCAGCAGTCCTCCGGGCAGGGAACTGTTTTTT
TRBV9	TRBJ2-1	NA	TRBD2	CASSASQTSGGGDEQFF	TGTGCCAGCAGCGCCTCACAGACTAGCGGGGGTGGGGATGAGCAGTTCTTC
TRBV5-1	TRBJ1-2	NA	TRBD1	CATSWTGAIYGYTF	TGCGCCACCAGCTGGACAGGGGCTATCTATGGCTACACCTTC
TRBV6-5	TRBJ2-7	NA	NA	CASSYSARQSYEQYF	TGTGCCAGCAGTTACTCTGCCCGACAAAGCTACGAGCAGTACTTC
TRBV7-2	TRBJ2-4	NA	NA	CASSPGTPRPDIQYF	TGTGCCAGCAGCCCCGGGACACCCCGGCCGGACATTCAGTACTTC
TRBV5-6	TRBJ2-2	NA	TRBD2	CASSFTSANTGELFF	TGTGCCAGCAGCTTTACTAGCGCGAACACCGGGGAGCTGTTTTTT
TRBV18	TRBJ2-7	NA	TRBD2	CASSPPRTRNISYEQYF	TGTGCCAGCTCACCACCGAGGACTAGGAACATCTCCTACGAGCAGTACTTC
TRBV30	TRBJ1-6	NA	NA	CAWSKGVNSPLHF	TGTGCCTGGAGTAAAGGGGTAAATTCACCCCTCCACTTT
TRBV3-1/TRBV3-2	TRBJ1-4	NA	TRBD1	CASSPTGGASEKLFF	TGTGCCAGCAGCCCAACAGGGGGCGCAAGTGAAAAACTGTTTTTT
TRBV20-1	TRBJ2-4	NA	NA	CSGTSKNIQYF	TGCAGCGGGACTTCCAAAAACATTCAGTACTTC
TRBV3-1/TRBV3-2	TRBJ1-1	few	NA	CASSSYGGDTEAFF	TGTGCCAGCAGCTCTTACGGGGGGGACACTGAAGCTTTCTTT
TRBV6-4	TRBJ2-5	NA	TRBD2	CASSDGTSGGSETQYF	TGTGCCAGCAGTGACGGGACTAGCGGGGGGAGTGAGACCCAGTACTTC
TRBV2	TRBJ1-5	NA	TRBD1	CASSGQLGQGGRRPQHF	TGTGCCAGCAGTGGGCAGTTGGGGCAGGGGGGACGAAGGCCCCAGCATTTT
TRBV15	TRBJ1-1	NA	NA	CATSRGGDTEAFF	TGTGCCACCAGCAGAGGAGGAGACACTGAAGCTTTCTTT
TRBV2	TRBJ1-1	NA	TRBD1	CASTVQGANTEAFF	TGTGCCAGCACTGTCCAGGGGGCTAACACTGAAGCTTTCTTT
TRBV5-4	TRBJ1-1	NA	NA	CASSLAAGMNTEAFF	TGTGCCAGCAGCTTGGCCGCGGGAATGAACACTGAAGCTTTCTTT
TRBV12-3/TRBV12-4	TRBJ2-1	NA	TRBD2	CASSGGSGERFF	TGTGCCAGCAGTGGAGGGAGCGGGGAGAGGTTCTTC
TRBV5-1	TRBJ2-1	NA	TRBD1	CASSLGGTGSHEQFF	TGCGCCAGCAGCTTGGGGGGGACAGGATCTCATGAGCAGTTCTTC
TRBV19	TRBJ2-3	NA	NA	CASSQTGFTDTQYF	TGTGCCAGTAGCCAAACAGGGTTCACAGATACGCAGTATTTT
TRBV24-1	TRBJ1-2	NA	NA	CATSDSQDTF	TGTGCCACCAGTGATTCGCAGGACACCTTC